A single T cell receptor (beta chain) is shown here with its context. The antigen is not known. The CDR3 totals 14 residues. The trim removed 4 bases at V and 8 bases at J, leaving 8 bases unmatched. CDR1 is MNHEY and CDR2 is SMNVEV in the germline V gene (reference sequence). The source of the sample is a study of OX40 agonist ivuxolimab in advanced cancers. Study overall: Ivuxolimab, an antibody acting as an agonist of OX40 (CD134), was used to treat patients. Patients received ivuxolimab, an intravenous treatment, every 2 weeks at 0.01 to 10 mg/kg. The study, taken as a whole, reports: The specificity for antigen of the expanded peripheral T cells was not determined.

The data were produced by immunoSEQ multiplex PCR, yet TCRdb's version contains in-frame clones alone and is incomplete. The repertoire has some 98,000 clones, roughly 87% of them found once; the top ten carry approximately 0.29%. With baseline, cycle 4 day 1, and cycle 7 day 1 as timepoints, blood was sampled. This chain links TRBV27 with TRBJ1-1; TRBD1 aligns across 9 bases. The sample consisted of CD4+ or CD8+ T cells sorted from blood, taken in a trial of the OX40 agonist ivuxolimab. This sequence was found in an adult with an advanced solid tumor such as melanoma, head and neck, liver or kidney cancer. CDR3 in DNA: TGTGCCAGCAGTTGGGGGACAGGGACTTCGGAAGCTTTCTTT. This gives the protein CASSWGTGTSEAFF.